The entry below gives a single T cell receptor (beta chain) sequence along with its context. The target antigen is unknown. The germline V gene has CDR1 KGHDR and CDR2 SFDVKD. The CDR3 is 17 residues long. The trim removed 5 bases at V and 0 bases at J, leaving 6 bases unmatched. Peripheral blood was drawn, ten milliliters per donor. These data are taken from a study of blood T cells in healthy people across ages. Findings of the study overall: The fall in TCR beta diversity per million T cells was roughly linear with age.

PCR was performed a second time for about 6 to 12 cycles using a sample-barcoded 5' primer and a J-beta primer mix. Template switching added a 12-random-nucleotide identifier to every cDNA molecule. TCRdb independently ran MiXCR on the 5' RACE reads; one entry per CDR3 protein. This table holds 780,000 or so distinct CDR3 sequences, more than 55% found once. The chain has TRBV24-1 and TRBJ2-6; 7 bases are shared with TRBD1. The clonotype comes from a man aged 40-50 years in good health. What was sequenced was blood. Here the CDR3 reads CATSGQGEFSGANVLTF. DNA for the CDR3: TGTGCCACCAGTGGCCAGGGGGAGTTCTCTGGGGCCAACGTCCTGACTTTC.